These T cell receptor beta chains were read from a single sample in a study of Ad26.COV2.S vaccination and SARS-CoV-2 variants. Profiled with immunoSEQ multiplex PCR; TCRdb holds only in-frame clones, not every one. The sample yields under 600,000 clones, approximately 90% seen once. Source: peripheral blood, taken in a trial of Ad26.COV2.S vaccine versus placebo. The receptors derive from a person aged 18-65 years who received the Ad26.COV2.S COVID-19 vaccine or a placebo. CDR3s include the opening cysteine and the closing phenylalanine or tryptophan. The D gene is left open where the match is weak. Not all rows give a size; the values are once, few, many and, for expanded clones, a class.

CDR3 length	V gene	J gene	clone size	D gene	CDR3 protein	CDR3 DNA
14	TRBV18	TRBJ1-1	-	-	CASSPFQGSNEAFF	TGTGCCAGCTCACCATTTCAGGGCTCTAATGAAGCTTTCTTT
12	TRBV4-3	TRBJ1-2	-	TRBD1	CASRQGNYGYTF	TGCGCCAGCAGACAGGGGAACTATGGCTACACCTTC
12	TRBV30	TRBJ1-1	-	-	CAWRGENTEAFF	TGTGCCTGGAGGGGGGAGAACACTGAAGCTTTCTTT
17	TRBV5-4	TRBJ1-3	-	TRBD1	CASSLVAQGATGNTIYF	TGTGCCAGCAGCTTGGTAGCCCAGGGGGCGACTGGAAACACCATATATTTT
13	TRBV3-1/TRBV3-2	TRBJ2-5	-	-	CASSPWEEETQYF	TGTGCCAGCAGCCCTTGGGAGGAAGAGACCCAGTACTTC
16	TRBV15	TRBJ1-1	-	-	CATSRGFGNTNTEAFF	TGTGCCACCAGCAGAGGATTCGGCAACACGAACACTGAAGCTTTCTTT
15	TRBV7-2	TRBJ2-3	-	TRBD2	CASSFQAGGTDTQYF	TGTGCCAGCAGCTTCCAAGCGGGAGGGACAGATACGCAGTATTTT
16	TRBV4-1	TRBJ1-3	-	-	CASSERTASSGNTIYF	TGCGCCAGCAGCGAACGGACAGCGAGCTCTGGAAACACCATATATTTT
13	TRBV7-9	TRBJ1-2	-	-	CASSFRANYGYTF	TGTGCCAGCAGCTTCAGGGCTAACTATGGCTACACCTTC
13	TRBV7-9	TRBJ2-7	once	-	CASSLDGPYEQYF	TGTGCCAGCAGCTTAGATGGTCCCTACGAGCAGTACTTC
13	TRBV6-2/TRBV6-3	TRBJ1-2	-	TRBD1	CASSPGGIYGYTF	TGTGCCAGCAGTCCAGGGGGCATCTATGGCTACACCTTC
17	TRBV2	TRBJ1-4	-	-	CASSEGRQVATNEKLFF	TGTGCCAGCAGTGAGGGACGACAGGTTGCAACTAATGAAAAACTGTTTTTT
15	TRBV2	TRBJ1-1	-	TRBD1	CASRARWTGNTEAFF	TGTGCCAGCAGGGCCCGCTGGACAGGGAACACTGAAGCTTTCTTT
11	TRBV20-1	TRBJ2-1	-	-	CSARYYNEQFF	TGCAGTGCTAGATACTACAATGAGCAGTTCTTC
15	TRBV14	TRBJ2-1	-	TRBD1	CASSQRRQGVGEQFF	TGTGCCAGCAGCCAACGCCGGCAGGGGGTCGGTGAGCAGTTCTTC
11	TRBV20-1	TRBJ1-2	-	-	CRPRDEGGYTF	TGCAGGCCCCGGGATGAGGGGGGCTACACCTTC
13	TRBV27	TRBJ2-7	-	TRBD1	CASRRQGSHEQYF	TGTGCCAGCAGGCGACAGGGTTCCCACGAGCAGTACTTC
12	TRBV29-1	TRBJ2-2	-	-	CSGRQNTGELFF	TGCAGCGGGAGACAGAACACCGGGGAGCTGTTTTTT
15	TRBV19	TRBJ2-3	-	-	CASSLLADITDTQYF	TGTGCCAGTAGTCTCCTAGCAGACATCACAGATACGCAGTATTTT
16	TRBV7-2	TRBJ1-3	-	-	CASSLEGRFSGNTIYF	TGTGCCAGCAGCTTAGAGGGGAGGTTCTCTGGAAACACCATATATTTT
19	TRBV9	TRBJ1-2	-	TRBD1	CASSAVVTGPLPSNYGYTF	TGTGCCAGCAGCGCAGTTGTGACAGGGCCGTTACCGAGTAACTATGGCTACACCTTC
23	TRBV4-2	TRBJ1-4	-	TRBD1	CASSQIRDRVTEKRGATNEKLFF	TGTGCCAGCAGCCAAATCCGGGACAGGGTAACGGAAAAGCGGGGAGCAACTAATGAAAAACTGTTTTTT
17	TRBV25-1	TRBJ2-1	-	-	CASSSYSGTGEYNEQFF	TGTGCCAGCAGTAGTTATTCCGGGACTGGTGAATACAATGAGCAGTTCTTC
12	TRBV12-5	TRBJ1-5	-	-	CASGNSNQPQHF	TGTGCTAGTGGGAATAGCAATCAGCCCCAGCATTTT
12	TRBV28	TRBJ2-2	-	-	CASKTPGGELFF	TGTGCCAGCAAGACCCCGGGGGGGGAGCTGTTTTTT
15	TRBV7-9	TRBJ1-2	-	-	CASSPRQFSNYGYTF	TGTGCCAGCAGCCCCCGACAGTTCTCTAACTATGGCTACACCTTC
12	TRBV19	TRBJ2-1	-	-	CATTDYPNEQFF	TGTGCCACCACCGACTATCCTAATGAGCAGTTCTTC
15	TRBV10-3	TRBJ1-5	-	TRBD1	CAISEGPTGDQPQHF	TGTGCCATCAGTGAGGGGCCGACAGGGGATCAGCCCCAGCATTTT
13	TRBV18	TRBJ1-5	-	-	CASSLGPYQPQHF	TGTGCCAGCTCCCTCGGGCCGTATCAGCCCCAGCATTTT
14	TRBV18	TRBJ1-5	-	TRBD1	CASSPSGQNQPQHF	TGTGCCAGCTCACCGTCGGGACAGAATCAGCCCCAGCATTTT
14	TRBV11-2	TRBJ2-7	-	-	CASSFIEDSYEQYF	TGTGCCAGCAGCTTTATAGAGGACAGTTACGAGCAGTACTTC
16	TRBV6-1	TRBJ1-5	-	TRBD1	CASSEFPGQGSRPQHF	TGTGCCAGCAGTGAATTCCCAGGACAGGGGTCGCGGCCCCAGCATTTT
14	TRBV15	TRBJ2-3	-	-	CATSRTASTDTQYF	TGTGCCACCAGCAGAACAGCTAGCACAGATACGCAGTATTTT